This is a list of T cell receptor beta chains from one sample in a study of cytomegalovirus exposure and HLA in healthy donors. Assay used: immunoSEQ multiplex PCR; TCRdb lists only in-frame clones, some missing. This table has roughly 170,000 clones, around 68% appearing once. The specimen sequenced was PBMCs. These receptors were obtained from a girl between 10 and 17 years old in good health and CMV-seronegative. Each CDR3 is given with its conserved first and last residue. The order of the fields is clone size, D gene, J gene, V gene, CDR3 protein, CDR3 DNA. A D gene is named only where the DNA matches it firmly. A row's size may be missing; if present it is once, few, many or a size class.

NA,TRBD2,TRBJ2-1,TRBV4-2,CASSQDRSGGAREQFF,TGTGCCAGCAGCCAAGATCGTAGCGGGGGGGCTCGGGAGCAGTTCTTC
NA,NA,TRBJ1-1,TRBV7-9,CASSLQGTTEAFF,TGTGCCAGCAGCTTACAGGGGACGACTGAAGCTTTCTTT
few,TRBD1,TRBJ1-4,TRBV9,CASNRQGDEKLFF,TGTGCCAGCAATCGACAGGGAGATGAAAAACTGTTTTTT
NA,NA,TRBJ2-6,TRBV7-6,CASSRRFSGANVLTF,TGTGCCAGCAGCCGTAGATTCTCTGGGGCCAACGTCCTGACTTTC
NA,NA,TRBJ2-1,TRBV12-5,CASGLLQGLSEQFF,TGTGCTAGTGGTTTACTTCAGGGTCTAAGTGAGCAGTTCTTC
NA,TRBD1,TRBJ2-5,TRBV6-1,CASSGQGQETQYF,TGTGCCAGCAGCGGACAGGGACAAGAGACCCAGTACTTC
NA,NA,TRBJ2-5,TRBV6-1,CASSELKRQETQYF,TGTGCCAGCAGTGAATTAAAGCGACAAGAGACCCAGTACTTC
NA,NA,TRBJ2-7,TRBV27,CTSLGPKLKQYF,TGTACCTCTCTGGGGCCAAAGCTCAAGCAGTACTTC
NA,NA,TRBJ1-6,TRBV19,CASSSHRDYGSPLHF,TGTGCCAGTAGTTCACACAGGGATTACGGTTCACCCCTCCACTTT
NA,NA,TRBJ2-7,TRBV13,CASSLTNSYEQYF,TGTGCCAGCAGCTTAACAAACTCCTACGAGCAGTACTTC
few,TRBD1,TRBJ2-7,TRBV5-6,CASSLEQDRFSYEQYF,TGTGCCAGCAGCTTGGAACAGGACAGGTTCTCCTACGAGCAGTACTTC
NA,TRBD2,TRBJ2-3,TRBV28,CASSFGFGTSGVWDTQYF,TGTGCCAGCAGTTTCGGATTTGGGACTAGCGGGGTTTGGGATACGCAGTATTTT
once,NA,TRBJ2-2,TRBV7-3,CASSFAGLPNTGELFF,TGTGCCAGCAGCTTCGCTGGACTTCCCAACACCGGGGAGCTGTTTTTT
NA,NA,TRBJ1-2,TRBV4-1,CASSQEVGGAYTF,TGCGCCAGCAGCCAAGAAGTTGGCGGTGCTTACACCTTC
NA,NA,TRBJ1-1,TRBV7-9,CASRLTGDPIMNTEAFF,TGTGCCAGCAGGCTTACGGGGGACCCTATCATGAACACTGAAGCTTTCTTT
NA,NA,TRBJ1-1,TRBV19,CASSIVAGNTEAFF,TGTGCCAGTAGTATAGTAGCCGGGAACACTGAAGCTTTCTTT
NA,NA,TRBJ1-2,TRBV18,CASSSSVRDGGYTF,TGTGCCAGCTCATCATCCGTCAGGGATGGTGGCTACACCTTC
NA,NA,TRBJ1-5,TRBV19,CASSGGWGNQPQHF,TGTGCCAGTAGTGGGGGCTGGGGCAATCAGCCCCAGCATTTT
NA,NA,TRBJ1-3,TRBV7-8,CASSLFPGRPTQDYSGNTIYF,TGTGCCAGCAGCCTCTTCCCGGGACGACCTACCCAGGACTACTCTGGAAACACCATATATTTT
NA,NA,TRBJ2-5,TRBV5-1,CASSPGGGGRETQYF,TGCGCCAGCAGCCCTGGGGGCGGGGGCCGCGAGACCCAGTACTTC
NA,NA,TRBJ2-3,TRBV7-9,CASSRTEAQYF,TGTGCCAGCAGCCGGACTGAGGCGCAGTATTTT
NA,NA,TRBJ1-4,TRBV2,CASSEDRVEKLFF,TGTGCCAGCAGTGAAGACAGGGTTGAAAAACTGTTTTTT
NA,NA,TRBJ1-1,TRBV5-1,CASSSDGMNTEAFF,TGCGCCAGCAGCTCGGACGGGATGAACACTGAAGCTTTCTTT
NA,NA,TRBJ2-5,TRBV6-5,CASSRSSQETQYF,TGTGCCAGCAGTCGATCTAGTCAGGAGACCCAGTACTTC
NA,NA,TRBJ2-3,TRBV14,CASSQDRRTGDTQYF,TGTGCCAGCAGCCAAGATAGAAGGACGGGGGATACGCAGTATTTT
NA,NA,TRBJ1-2,TRBV4-1,CASSQDLYSYGYTF,TGCGCCAGCAGCCAAGATCTTTACTCCTATGGCTACACCTTC
NA,NA,TRBJ2-3,TRBV6-6,CASSAGTARTDTQYF,TGTGCCAGCAGTGCGGGGACAGCGCGCACAGATACGCAGTATTTT
NA,NA,TRBJ1-2,TRBV5-1,CASSLTPGYGYTF,TGCGCCAGCAGCTTGACTCCAGGCTATGGCTACACCTTC
NA,NA,TRBJ1-4,TRBV29-1,CSVADRIAGEKLFF,TGCAGCGTGGCAGACAGGATTGCGGGTGAAAAACTGTTTTTT
once,NA,TRBJ1-1,TRBV5-4,CASSLAGGGTEAFF,TGTGCCAGCAGCTTGGCCGGGGGGGGGACTGAAGCTTTCTTT
few,TRBD1,TRBJ1-1,TRBV7-9,CASSWGTGMNTEAFF,TGTGCCAGCAGCTGGGGGACAGGCATGAACACTGAAGCTTTCTTT
NA,TRBD1,TRBJ1-6,TRBV5-1,CASSLPPGQGNSPLHF,TGCGCCAGCAGCTTGCCCCCGGGACAGGGGAATTCACCCCTCCACTTT
few,NA,TRBJ2-5,TRBV7-3,CASSPRPGRWETQYF,TGTGCCAGCAGCCCGAGACCGGGGAGGTGGGAGACCCAGTACTTC
NA,NA,TRBJ2-7,TRBV6-1,CASSAQGGPYEQYF,TGTGCCAGCAGTGCCCAGGGGGGCCCCTACGAGCAGTACTTC
NA,NA,TRBJ2-3,TRBV11-2,CASSFLSGGTDTQYF,TGTGCCAGCAGCTTCCTATCGGGAGGCACAGATACGCAGTATTTT
NA,TRBD1,TRBJ2-5,TRBV5-6,CASSLQGGETQYF,TGTGCCAGCAGCTTACAGGGGGGTGAGACCCAGTACTTC
NA,TRBD2,TRBJ2-1,TRBV7-9,CASSRYGTKLYNEQFF,TGTGCCAGCAGCCGCTACGGGACTAAGCTCTACAATGAGCAGTTCTTC
few,NA,TRBJ1-1,TRBV5-1,CASSPQENTEAFF,TGCGCCAGCAGCCCACAGGAGAACACTGAAGCTTTCTTT
NA,TRBD1,TRBJ1-3,TRBV10-3,CAISGTGRAGNTIYF,TGTGCCATCAGTGGGACAGGGAGGGCTGGAAACACCATATATTTT
NA,NA,TRBJ1-4,TRBV7-6,CASSLVTEGEKLFF,TGTGCCAGCAGCTTAGTGACCGAGGGTGAAAAACTGTTTTTT
NA,TRBD1,TRBJ1-4,TRBV7-9,CASSPTGGSTNEKLFF,TGTGCCAGCAGCCCGACAGGGGGGTCTACTAATGAAAAACTGTTTTTT
NA,NA,TRBJ1-5,TRBV5-5,CASKTGSGNQPQHF,TGTGCCAGCAAGACAGGAAGTGGCAATCAGCCCCAGCATTTT
NA,TRBD1,TRBJ2-7,TRBV2,CASSEGATGLDEQYF,TGTGCCAGCAGTGAAGGGGCGACAGGGCTGGACGAGCAGTACTTC
NA,NA,TRBJ1-2,TRBV28,CASSFQDYGYTF,TGTGCCAGCAGTTTTCAGGACTATGGCTACACCTTC
NA,NA,TRBJ2-7,TRBV1,CTSSQGLIHMTSGGYEQYF,TGCACCAGCAGCCAAGGTCTTATCCATATGACTAGCGGGGGTTACGAGCAGTACTTC
NA,TRBD1,TRBJ2-7,TRBV27,CASSRSGTGTYEQYF,TGTGCCAGCAGTCGTTCCGGGACAGGAACCTACGAGCAGTACTTC
NA,NA,TRBJ1-6,TRBV27,CASSYRQANSPLHF,TGTGCCAGCAGTTACAGACAGGCTAATTCACCCCTCCACTTT
NA,NA,TRBJ2-3,TRBV6-1,CASSDGEISFTDTQYF,TGTGCCAGCAGTGACGGTGAAATATCTTTCACAGATACGCAGTATTTT
NA,NA,TRBJ2-7,TRBV21-1,CASSTRLPYEQYF,TGTGCCAGCAGCACTCGGTTACCCTACGAGCAGTACTTC
NA,NA,TRBJ2-1,TRBV14,CASSQVGGQNEQFF,TGTGCCAGCAGCCAAGTGGGTGGGCAGAATGAGCAGTTCTTC
NA,TRBD1,TRBJ1-2,TRBV6-1,CASSAYGTVDGYTF,TGTGCCAGCAGTGCCTACGGGACAGTAGATGGCTACACCTTC
few,NA,TRBJ2-1,TRBV5-1,CASSLESEVFDEQFF,TGCGCCAGCAGCTTGGAATCAGAAGTTTTCGATGAGCAGTTCTTC
NA,TRBD1,TRBJ1-1,TRBV6-6,CASMTGGASEAFF,TGTGCCAGCATGACAGGGGGCGCAAGTGAAGCTTTCTTT
NA,NA,TRBJ1-1,TRBV19,CASSIGLAGRNTEAFF,TGTGCCAGTAGTATCGGCTTGGCGGGGAGGAACACTGAAGCTTTCTTT
NA,NA,TRBJ2-6,TRBV19,CASSLQGFGANVLTF,TGTGCCAGTAGTCTACAGGGTTTTGGGGCCAACGTCCTGACTTTC
NA,TRBD2,TRBJ2-1,TRBV27,CASSLQLAGGLYNEQFF,TGTGCCAGCAGTCTACAACTAGCGGGGGGGCTATACAATGAGCAGTTCTTC
once,NA,TRBJ1-2,TRBV7-9,CASSLGQDPSYGYTF,TGTGCCAGCAGCTTAGGACAGGACCCAAGCTATGGCTACACCTTC
NA,TRBD1,TRBJ1-4,TRBV5-6,CASSSDRGYEKLFF,TGTGCCAGCAGCTCGGACAGGGGGTATGAAAAACTGTTTTTT
NA,TRBD1,TRBJ1-2,TRBV7-9,CAGSDRGPWGYTF,TGTGCCGGGTCTGACAGGGGGCCTTGGGGCTACACCTTC
NA,NA,TRBJ1-6,TRBV5-1,CASSPGRGPSYNSPLHF,TGCGCCAGCAGCCCCGGACGGGGTCCCTCCTATAATTCACCCCTCCACTTT